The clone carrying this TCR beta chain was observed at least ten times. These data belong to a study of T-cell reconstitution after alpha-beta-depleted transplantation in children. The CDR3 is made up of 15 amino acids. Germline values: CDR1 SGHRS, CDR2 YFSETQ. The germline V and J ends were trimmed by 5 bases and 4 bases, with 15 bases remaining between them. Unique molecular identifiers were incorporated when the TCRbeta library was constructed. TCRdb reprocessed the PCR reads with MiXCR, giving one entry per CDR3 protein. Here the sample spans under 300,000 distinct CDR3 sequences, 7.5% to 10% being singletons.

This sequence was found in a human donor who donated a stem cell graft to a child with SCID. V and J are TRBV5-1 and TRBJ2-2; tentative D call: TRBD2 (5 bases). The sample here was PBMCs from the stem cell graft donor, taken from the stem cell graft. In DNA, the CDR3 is TGCGCCAGCAGTTCAGCGGTGTTGAGCACCGGGGAGCTGTTTTTT. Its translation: CASSSAVLSTGELFF.